What follows are 7 T cell receptor beta chains derived from one specimen sequenced in a study of control samples from healthy donors and cancer patients (dated by TCRdb to between 2020 and 2021). The library was built by means of the immunoSEQ multiplex PCR assay. As stored in TCRdb, this immuneACCESS dataset retains in-frame rearrangements with V and J assigned. A fraction of the clones does not appear; measured against another copy, unresolved V genes explain less than half of the discrepancy, and the remainder lacks a known reason. This sample has approximately 98,000 clones in its table, and approximately 84% of those were observed once. The top ten clonotypes cover 5% to 8.5% of the sample. The specimen sequenced was blood. The receptors stem from a man between 18 and 35 years old in good health.

This chain connects TRBV6-6 to TRBJ2-5; the match to TRBD2 covers 9 bases. The CDR3 consists of 14 residues. Germline lookup yields CDR1 MNHNY and CDR2 SVGAGI (reference sequence). J lost 5 bases, V lost 5 bases, and 6 bases had no gene match. CDR3 residues: CASSIAGASETQYF. CDR3 nucleotides: TGTGCCAGCAGTATAGCGGGGGCCTCCGAGACCCAGTACTTC.

This clone was detected only a few times. The same CDR3 arises from other DNA sequences in this sample as well. The chain has TRBV13 and TRBJ2-3; D remains ambiguous. The CDR3 contains 11 residues. Between the trimmed V and J ends, which lost 5 bases and 6 bases, there was a span of 6 bases. Germline CDR1 and CDR2: PRHDT and FYEKMQ (reference sequence). The CDR3 sequence is CASSISDTQYF. The CDR3 coding sequence is TGTGCCAGCAGCATTAGCGATACGCAGTATTTT. Filled out from reference TRBV13 and TRBJ2-3, the complete variable domain reads AAGVIQSPRHLIKEKRETATLKCYPIPRHDTVYWYQQGPGQDPQFLISFYEKMQSDKGSIPDRFSAQQFSDYHSELNMSSLELGDSALYFCASSISDTQYFGPGTRLTVL.

The CDR3 DNA sequence: TGTGCCAGCAGCTTCGAGGCGGGGTTTCAGACAGATACGCAGTATTTT. This codes for CASSFEAGFQTDTQYF. The gene calls are TRBV5-6 and TRBJ2-3; maybe TRBD2 (6 bases). Germline V CDR1 and CDR2: SGHDT, YYEEEE. The CDR3 loop spans 16 amino acids. V gave up 2 bases and J gave up 3 bases, with 16 bases separating them.

The DNA of the CDR3 is TGTGCCAGCAGCTTGGGCCTGAACTATGGCTACACCTTC. As protein: CASSLGLNYGYTF. The J gene is TRBJ1-2, the V gene TRBV11-2; D uncertain. Trimming shortened V by 3 bases and J by 2 bases, and 7 bases separated the two germline ends. Germline V gene data show CDR1 as SGHAT and CDR2 as FQNNGV. There are 13 residues in the CDR3.

The chain links TRBV7-8 to TRBJ2-5; unclear D gene. Trimming took off 5 bases at V and 5 bases at J, with 15 bases between the two ends. Germline CDR1 SGHVS, CDR2 FQNEAQ. The CDR3 has 14 residues. The CDR3 region is CASSKNWVEETQYF. CDR3 coding DNA: TGTGCCAGCAGCAAAAACTGGGTGGAGGAGACCCAGTACTTC.

The V and J genes are TRBV19 and TRBJ2-3, with D hard to call. The V gene's germline CDR1 is LNHDA and CDR2 SQIVND (reference sequence). CDR3 length: 12 amino acids. The V gene lost 5 bases and the J gene lost 5 bases, with 8 bases spanning the gap. CDR3: CASSPKIDTQYF. The CDR3 nucleotides are TGTGCCAGTAGTCCGAAGATAGATACGCAGTATTTT.

This clone came up many times. The J gene is TRBJ2-2, the V gene TRBV18; tentative D call: TRBD2 (5 bases). CDR3 size: 13 residues. In germline, CDR1 is KGHSH, CDR2 LQKENI. Trimming stripped 3 bases from V and 6 bases from J, with 8 bases between. Written as DNA, the CDR3 is TGTGCCAGCTCACCCCTAGCCCCCGGGGAGCTGTTTTTT. This gives the protein CASSPLAPGELFF.